These 7 T cell receptor beta chains originate from one sample sequenced in a study of cytomegalovirus exposure and HLA in healthy donors. PCR involved 60 Vbeta and 13 Jbeta primers. The assay was immunoSEQ multiplex PCR, and TCRdb's table has in-frame clones only and misses some. The profile covers about 150,000 clones, with 68% appearing a single time and 3.5% to 5% taken by the ten largest. The sequenced sample was PBMCs. These receptors originate from a man in his sixties in good health and CMV-seronegative.

The V call is TRBV9, the J call TRBJ2-1; 9 bases align to TRBD1. Germline trimming cut 0 bases from V and 5 bases from J; bases unmatched to any gene: 3. The CDR3 consists of 15 residues. Germline-derived CDR1 and CDR2 are SGDLS and YYNGEE. Written as DNA, the CDR3 is TGTGCCAGCAGCGTAGGGGGGACAGGGAACAATGAGCAGTTCTTC. It codes for CASSVGGTGNNEQFF.

V is TRBV25-1 and J is TRBJ2-7; D unresolved. The CDR3 is made up of 14 amino acids. Germline V gene sequence: CDR1 MGHDK, CDR2 SYGVNS. Trimming stripped 4 bases from V and 1 base from J, with 11 bases between. CDR3 amino acids: CASSGAYQSYEQYF. CDR3 DNA: TGTGCCAGCAGTGGGGCATATCAGTCCTACGAGCAGTACTTC.

The chain combines TRBV6-6 with TRBJ1-4; D might be TRBD1 (5 bases). Germline V gene data show CDR1 as MNHNY and CDR2 as SVGAGI (reference sequence). V was clipped by 2 bases and J by 7 bases, with 11 bases between them. The CDR3 contains 14 residues. CDR3 protein: CASSYGGAGEKLFF. The DNA of the CDR3 is TGTGCCAGCAGTTACGGGGGAGCGGGTGAAAAACTGTTTTTT.

The chain joins TRBV5-1 to TRBJ2-5; the D gene is possibly TRBD1 (5 bases). CDR1 is SGHRS, CDR2 YFSETQ, per germline. There are 13 residues in the CDR3. V gave up 2 bases and J gave up 5 bases, with 10 bases separating them. The CDR3 loop reads CASSFQGGETQYF. The CDR3, as DNA: TGCGCCAGCAGCTTTCAGGGTGGCGAGACCCAGTACTTC. Full variable domain (rest looked up from reference TRBV5-1 and TRBJ2-5): KAGVTQTPRYLIKTRGQQVTLSCSPISGHRSVSWYQQTPGQGLQFLFEYFSETQRNKGNFPGRFSGRQFSNSRSEMNVSTLELGDSALYLCASSFQGGETQYFGPGTRLLVL.

The chain combines TRBV14 with TRBJ2-7, with D maybe TRBD2 (6 bases). CDR1 is SGHDN and CDR2 is FVKESK in the germline V gene. The CDR3 sequence is 15 residues long. The V end lost 0 bases, the J end lost 6 bases, and 15 bases lay between the germline ends. Here the CDR3 reads CASSQEWGLPSEQYF. DNA for the CDR3: TGTGCCAGCAGCCAAGAATGGGGACTCCCCTCCGAGCAGTACTTC.

The chain employs TRBV7-9 and TRBJ1-1, with unresolved D. Germline CDR1 and CDR2: SEHNR and FQNEAQ (reference sequence). The ends were cut back, 4 bases at V and 8 bases at J, with 11 bases in the middle. The CDR3 runs 12 residues. The DNA for the CDR3 is TGTGCCAGCAGCTCTAGCTCAGAGGAAGCTTTCTTT. It yields the protein CASSSSSEEAFF.

This clone was counted between two and nine times. The chain joins TRBV5-1 to TRBJ2-7; 10 positions match TRBD2. The germline V gene encodes CDR1 SGHRS and CDR2 YFSETQ. The CDR3 runs 17 residues. The junction had 11 bases not matched to a gene; V was cut back by 4 bases and J by 1 base. The CDR3 region is CASSTSSGSQESYEQYF. The CDR3 DNA follows: TGCGCCAGCAGCACCTCTAGCGGGAGCCAAGAATCCTACGAGCAGTACTTC.